This paragraph reports one TCR beta chain. The data were taken from a study of blood T cells in healthy people across ages. CDR1 is DFQATT, CDR2 SNEGSKA, per germline (reference sequence). Trimming left V 5 bases short and J 6 bases short, with 9 bases between. The CDR3 has 11 residues. With a J-beta primer mix and a sample-barcoded 5' primer, a second PCR ran roughly 6 to 12 cycles. MiXCR, applied by TCRdb to the 5' RACE reads, yields one record per CDR3 protein. Of 1,800,000 or so distinct CDR3 sequences detected, about two fifths appear once; the ten largest clones hold approximately 22%. This clonotype was obtained from a human donor in good health. Material for sequencing was blood. V usage is TRBV20-1 and J usage is TRBJ2-3; D unresolved. The chain's CDR3 is CSAFREDTQYF. In DNA, the CDR3 is TGCAGTGCTTTTCGAGAGGATACGCAGTATTTT.